One sample yielded the 8 T cell receptor beta chains listed below, sequenced in a study of cytomegalovirus exposure and HLA in healthy donors. 60 Vbeta and 13 Jbeta primers were used in PCR. Repertoires were generated with immunoSEQ multiplex PCR, while TCRdb's copy carries only in-frame clones and drops some. The sample comprises over 200,000 clones, 70% to 90% of which are singletons, and roughly 1.3% rests with the top ten. Source material: PBMCs. These receptors were obtained from a human donor in good health.

This sequence joins TRBV6-5 and TRBJ1-2; TRBD1 might be the D (6 bases). Trimming left V 4 bases short and J 1 base short, with 16 bases between. This CDR3 has 16 amino acids. Germline V CDR1 and CDR2: MNHEY, SVGAGI. In DNA, the CDR3 is TGTGCCAGCAGTTCCTTCGGGACAAACCTTAACTATGGCTACACCTTC. It translates to CASSSFGTNLNYGYTF.

The chain carries TRBV12-2 and TRBJ1-2. TRBV12-2 is labeled a pseudogene. The CDR3 loop spans 23 amino acids. The CDR3 sequence: CASRLVGASLGLDSPCGGYGYTF. CDR3 DNA: TGTGCAAGTCGCTTGGTTGGGGCCTCTTTGGGGCTAGACAGCCCCTGCGGGGGCTATGGCTACACCTTC.

The CDR3 DNA reads as TGTGCCAGCAGCCCAAATTACAGGGGCGACACTGAAGCTTTCTTT. Translating it yields CASSPNYRGDTEAFF. V gene TRBV7-2 combines with J gene TRBJ1-1; 7 nucleotides agree with TRBD1. After removal of 5 bases from V and 3 bases from J, the junction contained 9 bases not matched to a gene. The germline CDR1 and CDR2 sequences are SGHTA and FQGNSA. The CDR3 has 15 residues.

The V and J genes are TRBV7-3 and TRBJ2-6; 8 bases map to TRBD1. Germline CDR1 and CDR2: SGHTA and FQGTGA. This CDR3 spans 15 amino acids. V shed 5 bases, J shed 3 bases, and the junction held 3 bases outside the gene matches. DNA for the CDR3: TGTGCCAGCAGCCGGGACAGGTTTGGGGCCAACGTCCTGACTTTC. This translates into CASSRDRFGANVLTF.

The chain is built from TRBV5-6 and TRBJ2-2; a possible D gene is TRBD2 (6 bases). CDR1 and CDR2 (germline): SGHDT, YYEEEE. Trimming removed 2 bases at V and 5 bases at J, with 13 bases between. CDR3 length: 15 amino acids. CDR3 sequence (DNA): TGTGCCAGCAGCTTAGGGGTTGGAGGGACCGGGGAGCTGTTTTTT. Translated, it gives CASSLGVGGTGELFF.

The chain joins TRBV28 to TRBJ1-5; 7 nucleotides agree with TRBD1. CDR1 MDHEN and CDR2 SYDVKM come from the germline V gene. The CDR3 sequence is 15 residues long. After removal of 6 bases from V and 4 bases from J, the junction contained 9 bases not matched to a gene. CDR3 in DNA: TGTGCCAGCAGCCCGGGCGGGACAGTAAATCAGCCCCAGCATTTT. Translated: CASSPGGTVNQPQHF.

V is TRBV4-1 and J is TRBJ1-1; 7 bases are a match to TRBD1. The trim removed 4 bases at V and 5 bases at J, leaving 13 bases unmatched. The CDR3 has 16 residues. The germline CDR1 and CDR2 sequences are MGHRA and YSYEKL. CDR3 residues: CASSRVEGGVATEAFF. CDR3 sequence (DNA): TGCGCCAGCAGCCGAGTGGAAGGGGGCGTAGCAACTGAAGCTTTCTTT.

The chain combines TRBV6-6 with TRBJ2-1; 13 bases are shared with TRBD2. V trimming: 6 bases; J trimming: 8 bases; junction bases outside the gene matches: 7. CDR3 length equals 15 residues. CDR1 MNHNY and CDR2 SVGAGI come from the germline V gene (reference sequence). This CDR3 reads CASSRGLAGVYEQFF. Written as DNA, the CDR3 is TGTGCCAGCAGCCGCGGACTAGCGGGAGTATATGAGCAGTTCTTC.